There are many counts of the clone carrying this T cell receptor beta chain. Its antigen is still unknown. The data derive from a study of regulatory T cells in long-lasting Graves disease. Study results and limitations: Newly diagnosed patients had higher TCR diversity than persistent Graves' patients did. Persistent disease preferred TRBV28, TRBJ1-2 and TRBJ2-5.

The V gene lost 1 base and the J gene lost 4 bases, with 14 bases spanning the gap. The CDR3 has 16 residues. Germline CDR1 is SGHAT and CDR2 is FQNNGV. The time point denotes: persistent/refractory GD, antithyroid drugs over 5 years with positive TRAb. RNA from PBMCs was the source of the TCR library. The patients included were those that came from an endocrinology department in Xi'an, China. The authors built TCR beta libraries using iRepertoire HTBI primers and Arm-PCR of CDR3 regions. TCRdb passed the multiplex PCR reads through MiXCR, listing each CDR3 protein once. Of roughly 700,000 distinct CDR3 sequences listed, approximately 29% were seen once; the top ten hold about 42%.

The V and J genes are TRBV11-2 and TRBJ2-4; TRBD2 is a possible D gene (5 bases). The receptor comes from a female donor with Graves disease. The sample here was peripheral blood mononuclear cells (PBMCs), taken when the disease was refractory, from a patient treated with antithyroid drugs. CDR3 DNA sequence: TGTGCCAGCAGCTTAGGCACGGGGAACCGTAAAAACATTCAGTACTTC. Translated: CASSLGTGNRKNIQYF.